The clone carrying this TCR beta chain is classed as medium-sized. Its antigen is still unknown. These data originate in a study of T cells in localized non-small cell lung cancer. Germline CDR1 is SGHNT and CDR2 is YENEEA. The ends lost 4 bases at V and 5 bases at J; junction bases unmatched: 9. CDR3 length: 15 residues. Regarding the study as a whole: The study detected a median roughly 57 of the top 100 tumor clones in adjacent lung. Sequencing was limited to one tumor region, leaving the possibility of heterogeneity open. Longer overall survival was seen with higher T cell density measured in blood. Peak T cell clonality was found in uninvolved adjacent lung, exceeding tumor.

Using immunoSEQ multiplex PCR, the repertoire was profiled, and TCRdb retains in-frame clones only, with some absent. The sample carries more than 2,500 clones, roughly a third recorded once. The starting material was lung tumor tissue, obtained before any cancer treatment. This chain links TRBV11-3 with TRBJ2-5, with TRBD2 matching 8 bases. This receptor was taken from a male donor older than 55 with stage I squamous cell lung carcinoma. CDR3 DNA: TGTGCCAGCAGCTCGGCTAGCGGGCTGGCGGAGACCCAGTACTTC. It translates to CASSSASGLAETQYF.